What follows are 32 T cell receptor beta chains derived from one specimen sequenced in a study of radiotherapy plus CTLA-4 blockade in lung cancer. The protocol was immunoSEQ multiplex PCR, while the TCRdb copy is restricted to in-frame clones and leaves out a portion. The table lists about 66,000 clones, about four fifths of them singletons, with roughly 4% in the top ten. Here the sequenced sample was peripheral blood, taken from a patient treated with radiotherapy plus ipilimumab. All receptors derive from a human donor with non-small cell lung cancer who had a partial response to radiotherapy plus ipilimumab.

In this sample, this clone turned up a few times. The chain is built from TRBV20-1 and TRBJ2-3; D not resolved. The CDR3 contains 11 residues. V was clipped by 3 bases and J by 11 bases, with 12 bases between them. CDR1 and CDR2 (germline): DFQATT, SNEGSKA (reference sequence). CDR3 nucleotide sequence: TGCAGTGCTAGTAGTGAGGCAATGCAGTATTTT. It encodes CSASSEAMQYF.

The V gene is TRBV2, the J gene TRBJ2-7; possibly TRBD2 for D (6 bases). The CDR3 sequence is 11 residues long. Germline assignment: CDR1 SNHLY and CDR2 FYNNEI. V shed 8 bases and J shed 6 bases, with 11 bases lying between them. The CDR3 region is CASGEAREQYF. The CDR3 DNA sequence: TGTGCCAGCGGGGAGGCACGCGAGCAGTACTTC.

Only one count was recorded for this clone. V usage is TRBV18 and J usage is TRBJ2-2, with a tentative D call TRBD2 (6 bases). Trimming left V 3 bases short and J 2 bases short, with 19 bases between. The CDR3 has 18 amino acids. In germline, CDR1 is KGHSH, CDR2 LQKENI. The CDR3 sequence is CASSPYISSGANTGELFF. The CDR3 DNA sequence: TGTGCCAGCTCACCCTATATAAGTAGCGGAGCTAACACCGGGGAGCTGTTTTTT.

In this sample, this clone turned up once. The rearrangement joins TRBV27 to TRBJ2-5, with a weak D call TRBD2 (6 bases). V was cut by 5 bases and J by 2 bases, with 18 bases left in between. This CDR3 has 16 amino acids. The V gene's germline CDR1 is MNHEY and CDR2 SMNVEV (reference sequence). CDR3 DNA sequence: TGTGCCAGCAGTCCACGCCGACTAGGAGGGCAAGAGACCCAGTACTTC. It yields the protein CASSPRRLGGQETQYF.

This clone has a single count. The chain is built from TRBV28 and TRBJ2-5; possibly TRBD2 for D (8 bases). Looked up from germline, CDR1 is MDHEN and CDR2 is SYDVKM. This CDR3 has 18 residues. With 4 bases removed from V and 5 bases from J, the gap between germline ends came to 26 bases. CDR3 nucleotides: TGTGCCAGCAGTTCCCCTCGATCCTGGACTAGCAGGGGGGAGACCCAGTACTTC. This codes for CASSSPRSWTSRGETQYF.

The genes are TRBV28 and TRBJ2-3, with 7 positions matching TRBD2. Germline loops: CDR1 MDHEN, CDR2 SYDVKM. The CDR3 length is 16 residues. V trimming: 3 bases; J trimming: 0 bases; junction bases outside the gene matches: 6. The CDR3 sequence: CASSLSQRESTDTQYF. DNA for the CDR3: TGTGCCAGCAGTTTGTCCCAGCGGGAAAGCACAGATACGCAGTATTTT.

The CDR3 reads CASSATAGNTEAFF. The CDR3 nucleotides are TGCGCCAGCAGCGCAACTGCAGGGAACACTGAAGCTTTCTTT. The rearrangement links TRBV5-1 to TRBJ1-1; no firm D call. V was pared by 4 bases and J by 1 base, with 11 bases between. CDR1 SGHRS and CDR2 YFSETQ come from the germline V gene. The CDR3 extends over 14 amino acids.

J is TRBJ1-5 and V is TRBV7-3; maybe TRBD1 (5 bases). Germline V gene data show CDR1 as SGHTA and CDR2 as FQGTGA. This CDR3 spans 15 amino acids. V was pared by 1 base and J by 3 bases, with 10 bases between. In DNA form, the CDR3 reads TGTGCCAGCAGCTTAATGCATGGGGCCAATCAGCCCCAGCATTTT. Translating it yields CASSLMHGANQPQHF.

The rearrangement uses TRBV4-2 and TRBJ2-7; TRBD2 matches at 13 bases. Trimming removed 3 bases from V and 0 bases from J; junction bases left unmatched: 2. Germline CDR1 and CDR2: LGHNA and YNFKEQ. The CDR3 runs 16 residues. This CDR3 reads CASSQGLAGLSYEQYF. CDR3 sequence (DNA): TGTGCCAGCAGCCAGGGACTAGCGGGGCTCTCCTACGAGCAGTACTTC.

This clone was found a few times. The CDR3 DNA sequence: TGCAGCGCGCCAACAGGCGGCAACACTGAAGCTTTCTTT. Translation: CSAPTGGNTEAFF. The genes are TRBV29-1 and TRBJ1-1; D is perhaps TRBD1 (5 bases). From germline, CDR1 is SQVTM and CDR2 ANQGSEA. Trimming pared 7 bases from V and 2 bases from J, leaving 14 bases between. This CDR3 has 13 amino acids.

The chain carries TRBV5-1 and TRBJ1-1, with TRBD1 as a possible D gene (5 bases). The CDR3 consists of 14 residues. CDR1 SGHRS and CDR2 YFSETQ come from the germline V gene. The V and J ends lost 2 bases and 5 bases respectively, with 13 bases between them. The CDR3 spells CASSFTGGSTEAFF. Here the CDR3 DNA reads TGCGCCAGCAGCTTCACGGGGGGTTCGACTGAAGCTTTCTTT.

The chain employs TRBV6-1 and TRBJ2-1, with D possibly matching TRBD2 (5 bases). CDR1 and CDR2 from the germline V gene are MNHNS and SASEGT. The CDR3 is 14 residues long. V was shortened by 10 bases and J by 3 bases, with 16 bases between the two germline ends. Here the CDR3 DNA reads TGTGCCACCAAGAACCAGCGGAGCTACAATGAGCAGTTCTTC. It codes for CATKNQRSYNEQFF.

The V call is TRBV19, the J call TRBJ1-5; D perhaps matches TRBD1 (6 bases). CDR1 and CDR2 (germline): LNHDA, SQIVND (reference sequence). V was trimmed by 9 bases and J by 2 bases, leaving 17 bases between them. This CDR3 has 15 amino acids. CDR3 protein: CASAGGQAGNQPQHF. The CDR3 DNA is TGTGCCAGCGCCGGGGGGCAGGCGGGCAATCAGCCCCAGCATTTT.

The CDR3 nucleotides read TGTGCCAGCAGTCTCTCCGGGACTCCCACTGGCGAGCAGTACTTC. It encodes CASSLSGTPTGEQYF. The genes are TRBV6-5 and TRBJ2-7; tentative D call: TRBD2 (6 bases). CDR1 MNHEY and CDR2 SVGAGI come from the germline V gene. There are 15 residues in the CDR3. V was pared by 5 bases and J by 6 bases, with 20 bases between.

The rearrangement uses TRBV5-1 and TRBJ2-3, with 8 positions matching TRBD2. Germline V gene lookup returns CDR1 SGHRS and CDR2 YFSETQ. This CDR3 is 15 amino acids long. The ends lost 4 bases at V and 0 bases at J; junction bases unmatched: 4. Here the CDR3 reads CASSVSGASTDTQYF. DNA of the CDR3: TGCGCCAGCAGCGTTAGCGGGGCAAGCACAGATACGCAGTATTTT.

This clone was found a few times. V is TRBV2 and J is TRBJ1-4, with D tentatively TRBD1 (5 bases). The V gene lost 6 bases and the J gene lost 6 bases, with 14 bases spanning the gap. This CDR3 has 14 amino acids. The germline gives CDR1 SNHLY, CDR2 FYNNEI. In DNA form, the CDR3 reads TGTGCCAGCAGAAACAGGCCGCCCTATGAAAAACTGTTTTTT. Encoded protein: CASRNRPPYEKLFF.

The chain carries TRBV5-1 and TRBJ2-5; the match to TRBD1 covers 10 bases. In germline, CDR1 is SGHRS, CDR2 YFSETQ. V dropped 7 bases and J dropped 0; count of bases not matched to a gene: 9. CDR3 length equals 16 residues. The CDR3 sequence is CASGYRDRGYQETQYF. The DNA for the CDR3 is TGCGCCAGCGGATACCGGGACAGGGGCTACCAAGAGACCCAGTACTTC. The variable domain in full, completed from reference TRBV5-1 and TRBJ2-5, reads KAGVTQTPRYLIKTRGQQVTLSCSPISGHRSVSWYQQTPGQGLQFLFEYFSETQRNKGNFPGRFSGRQFSNSRSEMNVSTLELGDSALYLCASGYRDRGYQETQYFGPGTRLLVL.

This chain uses TRBV5-5 with TRBJ2-1; TRBD2 matches 7 bases. Germline CDR1 and CDR2: SGHKS and YYEKEE (reference sequence). CDR3 length equals 15 residues. The V segment lost 2 bases and the J segment 4 bases; nucleotides outside the gene matches: 6. The CDR3 DNA sequence: TGTGCCAGCAGCTTCGCGGGAGAAAGGTACAATGAGCAGTTCTTC. Its protein is CASSFAGERYNEQFF.

In its sample, this clone was seen a few times. V gene TRBV19 combines with J gene TRBJ1-2; D call uncertain. Germline CDR1 is LNHDA and CDR2 is SQIVND (reference sequence). The CDR3 is 12 residues long. Deletions cut 5 bases from V and 4 bases from J, with 8 bases between. In DNA form, the CDR3 reads TGTGCCAGTAGTGGCGGATTCTATGGCTACACCTTC. Protein product: CASSGGFYGYTF.

This chain links TRBV5-1 with TRBJ2-7; D possibly corresponds to TRBD1 (5 bases). The CDR3 runs 15 residues. CDR1 is SGHRS and CDR2 is YFSETQ in the germline V gene. V lost 5 bases and J 0 bases, leaving 15 bases between the germline ends. The chain's CDR3 is CASSSTETLSYEQYF. The CDR3 nucleotides read TGCGCCAGCAGTTCGACAGAGACCCTCTCCTACGAGCAGTACTTC.

The chain combines TRBV7-9 with TRBJ2-7, with D possibly matching TRBD2 (6 bases). V lost 4 bases to trimming and J lost 6 bases, with 16 bases between them. From germline, CDR1 is SEHNR and CDR2 FQNEAQ (reference sequence). CDR3 length: 14 amino acids. The CDR3 here is CASSSVAGSLEQYF. The CDR3 nucleotides read TGTGCCAGCAGCTCTGTGGCGGGATCCCTCGAGCAGTACTTC. Full variable domain (remainder filled in from reference TRBV7-9 and TRBJ2-7): DTGVSQNPRHKITKRGQNVTFRCDPISEHNRLYWYRQTLGQGPEFLTYFQNEAQLEKSRLLSDRFSAERPKGSFSTLEIQRTEQGDSAMYLCASSSVAGSLEQYFGPGTRLTVT.

The rearrangement links TRBV6-4 to TRBJ2-5, with 10 bases fitting TRBD1. V lost 0 bases and J lost 5; bases outside the gene matches: 3. The V gene's germline CDR1 is MRHNA and CDR2 SNTAGT. The CDR3 consists of 15 residues. For the CDR3, the DNA is TGTGCCAGCAGTGACTCGACAGGGGGCGGGGAGACCCAGTACTTC. Residues: CASSDSTGGGETQYF.

J is TRBJ2-7 and V is TRBV5-1; 7 bases align to TRBD1. J gave up 4 bases and V 3 bases, and 7 bases lay outside the gene matches. The CDR3 sequence is 14 residues long. Germline-derived CDR1 and CDR2 are SGHRS and YFSETQ. The CDR3 spells CASSSGRGQYEQYF. The CDR3 DNA is TGCGCCAGCAGCTCCGGAAGGGGACAGTACGAGCAGTACTTC.

The chain uses TRBV28 and TRBJ2-7, with 7 bases fitting TRBD2. CDR1 and CDR2 (germline): MDHEN, SYDVKM. The trim removed 6 bases at V and 3 bases at J, leaving 11 bases unmatched. The CDR3 covers 15 residues. CDR3 coding DNA: TGTGCCAGCAGCCTTCGGCTAGCGGTGCACTACGAGCAGTACTTC. It translates to CASSLRLAVHYEQYF.

Here the CDR3 reads CASSQRQRNEKLFF. For the CDR3, the DNA is TGTGCCAGCTCACAAAGACAGAGGAATGAAAAACTGTTTTTT. The genes are TRBV18 and TRBJ1-4, with a possible D match to TRBD1 (5 bases). Trimming removed 4 bases from V and 5 bases from J, with 11 bases in between. The germline V gene encodes CDR1 KGHSH and CDR2 LQKENI. The length of the CDR3 is 14 residues.

The chain has TRBV18 and TRBJ2-3; D might be TRBD1 (6 bases). The CDR3 spans 14 residues. Germline V gene lookup returns CDR1 KGHSH and CDR2 LQKENI. Trimming took off 4 bases at V and 8 bases at J, with 16 bases between the two ends. The CDR3 is CASSLGRGTGTQYF. CDR3 bases: TGTGCCAGCTCACTCGGCAGGGGTACGGGTACGCAGTATTTT.

The chain employs TRBV28 and TRBJ1-2, with 8 nucleotides matching TRBD1. Looked up from germline, CDR1 is MDHEN and CDR2 is SYDVKM. The CDR3 contains 15 residues. Trimming cost V 5 bases and J 5 bases; bases outside gene matches: 10. CDR3 protein: CASSPQGAPPYGYTF. For the CDR3, the DNA is TGTGCCAGCAGTCCTCAGGGGGCCCCACCTTATGGCTACACCTTC.

V and J are TRBV2 and TRBJ1-3, with a weak D call TRBD1 (5 bases). V was shortened by 11 bases and J by 4 bases, with 18 bases between the two germline ends. The CDR3 covers 14 residues. CDR1 and CDR2 from the germline V gene are SNHLY and FYNNEI. The CDR3 protein is CADSSGGEGNTIYF. The DNA of the CDR3 is TGTGCCGATTCCAGCGGGGGGGAAGGAAACACCATATATTTT.

The rearrangement links TRBV4-1 to TRBJ2-1, with a possible D match to TRBD1 (6 bases). The V and J ends lost 5 bases and 2 bases respectively, with 13 bases between them. Germline lookup yields CDR1 MGHRA and CDR2 YSYEKL. The CDR3 consists of 15 residues. As DNA, the CDR3 is TGCGCCAGCAGCAAGGGGGACGGAACCTACAATGAGCAGTTCTTC. This codes for CASSKGDGTYNEQFF.

This chain uses TRBV25-1 with TRBJ1-1; D is possibly TRBD1 (5 bases). The length of the CDR3 is 15 residues. Germline V CDR1 and CDR2: MGHDK, SYGVNS. V was trimmed by 3 bases and J by 4 bases, leaving 15 bases between them. CDR3 coding DNA: TGTGCCAGCAGTGAGCTTCGTGACAGACCCACTGAAGCTTTCTTT. Its protein product is CASSELRDRPTEAFF.

The V gene is TRBV25-1, the J gene TRBJ1-4; weak D call: TRBD1 (6 bases). Trimming removed 6 bases at V and 2 bases at J, with 13 bases between. CDR3 length: 15 residues. The germline V gene has CDR1 MGHDK and CDR2 SYGVNS. CDR3 DNA sequence: TGTGCCAGCAGCCATACAGGGCCGACTAATGAAAAACTGTTTTTT. This sequence encodes CASSHTGPTNEKLFF.

The chain has TRBV11-2 and TRBJ2-7, with TRBD1 matching 8 bases. Germline V CDR1 and CDR2: SGHAT, FQNNGV. This CDR3 region has 13 residues. V was pared by 5 bases and J by 6 bases, with 6 bases of the junction left unmatched. CDR3 region: CASSGHRGTEQYF. CDR3 bases: TGTGCCAGCAGCGGACACAGGGGGACCGAGCAGTACTTC.